One sample yielded the 30 T cell receptor beta chains listed below, sequenced in a study of T cell responses to AZD1222 COVID-19 vaccine. Repertoires were generated with immunoSEQ multiplex PCR, while TCRdb's copy carries only in-frame clones and drops some. The sample includes 150,000 to 200,000 clones, around 94% seen only once; the top ten take about 0.6%. This material consisted of peripheral blood, taken on day 0 of AZD1222 vaccination. The receptor set was obtained from an adult in good health.

This clone was observed a single time. V usage is TRBV7-2 and J usage is TRBJ2-6, with unresolved D. CDR1 and CDR2 (germline): SGHTA, FQGNSA. The CDR3 extends over 16 amino acids. V lost 1 base to trimming and J lost 0 bases, with 7 bases between them. The CDR3 coding sequence is TGTGCCAGCAGCTTAGTGGGAAGCTCTGGGGCCAACGTCCTGACTTTC. Translation gives CASSLVGSSGANVLTF.

The chain joins TRBV6-1 to TRBJ1-1; 9 bases map to TRBD1. In germline, CDR1 is MNHNS, CDR2 SASEGT. Trimming at V came to 4 bases and at J to 6 bases, leaving 15 bases not matched to a gene. The CDR3 consists of 17 residues. The CDR3 bases are TGTGCCAGCAGTGCAACCCCCGGGACAGGGAGTCGTGCTGAAGCTTTCTTT. This encodes CASSATPGTGSRAEAFF.

J is TRBJ2-7 and V is TRBV19, with 7 bases that match TRBD1. Germline V CDR1 and CDR2: LNHDA, SQIVND (reference sequence). With V trimmed by 6 bases and J by 5 bases, 4 bases remained unmatched. The CDR3 extends over 12 amino acids. CDR3 nucleotide sequence: TGTGCCAGTAGGGACAGGATCAACGAGCAGTACTTC. Translated: CASRDRINEQYF.

The V and J genes are TRBV9 and TRBJ2-3, with 11 bases fitting TRBD2. There are 16 residues in the CDR3. The germline gives CDR1 SGDLS, CDR2 YYNGEE. J lost 1 base, V lost 0 bases, and 1 base had no gene match. This CDR3 is CASSVELAGGTDTQYF. The CDR3 coding sequence is TGTGCCAGCAGCGTAGAACTAGCGGGAGGCACAGATACGCAGTATTTT.

Remarks on this clone: The missing conserved phenylalanine or tryptophan at the end of this CDR3 makes a read error likely. The DNA is omitted, as the CDR3 cannot be located on it reliably, and the CDR3 follows TCRdb's listing. V and J are TRBV28 and TRBJ2-7; the DNA was not used to check the table's D call, TRBD2. From germline, CDR1 is MDHEN and CDR2 SYDVKM. The CDR3 spans 20 residues, counting both ends. CDR3 protein: CASSPVPSSHRGLAGGTYHL.

J is TRBJ2-2 and V is TRBV5-1; the match to TRBD1 covers 8 bases. V was clipped by 0 bases and J by 6 bases; unmatched bases: 7. CDR1 is SGHRS, CDR2 YFSETQ, per germline. This CDR3 spans 16 amino acids. The CDR3, as DNA: TGCGCCAGCAGCTTGGGGTCAGGGGGCACACCCGGGGAGCTGTTTTTT. It is translated as CASSLGSGGTPGELFF. Drawing the rest from reference TRBV5-1 and TRBJ2-2, the complete variable domain is KAGVTQTPRYLIKTRGQQVTLSCSPISGHRSVSWYQQTPGQGLQFLFEYFSETQRNKGNFPGRFSGRQFSNSRSEMNVSTLELGDSALYLCASSLGSGGTPGELFFGEGSRLTVL.

The gene calls are TRBV5-1 and TRBJ1-1; TRBD1 matches at 9 bases. CDR3 length: 17 amino acids. Germline V gene lookup returns CDR1 SGHRS and CDR2 YFSETQ. V was clipped by 1 base and J by 4 bases; unmatched bases: 11. CDR3 in amino acids: CASSLLGQGKGGTEAFF. The CDR3 DNA sequence: TGCGCCAGCAGCTTGTTAGGACAGGGGAAGGGTGGCACTGAAGCTTTCTTT. Full variable domain (missing parts from reference TRBV5-1 and TRBJ1-1): KAGVTQTPRYLIKTRGQQVTLSCSPISGHRSVSWYQQTPGQGLQFLFEYFSETQRNKGNFPGRFSGRQFSNSRSEMNVSTLELGDSALYLCASSLLGQGKGGTEAFFGQGTRLTVV.

This chain links TRBV19 with TRBJ2-1; 8 positions match TRBD2. With V trimmed by 4 bases and J by 2 bases, 4 bases remained unmatched. Germline loops: CDR1 LNHDA, CDR2 SQIVND (reference sequence). The CDR3 totals 15 residues. CDR3: CASSRAGGTYNEQFF. The CDR3 region has the DNA TGTGCCAGTAGTAGGGCGGGAGGCACCTACAATGAGCAGTTCTTC.

The chain carries TRBV3-1 (or the pseudogene TRBV3-2) and TRBJ1-1; D gene ambiguous. Trimming shortened V by 5 bases and J by 8 bases, and 9 bases separated the two germline ends. The CDR3 spans 11 residues. Germline V gives CDR1 LGHDT, CDR2 YNNKEL (reference sequence). The CDR3 reads CASSEKGEAFF. The CDR3 bases are TGTGCCAGCAGCGAGAAAGGAGAAGCTTTCTTT.

The chain uses TRBV27 and TRBJ1-1; D is unclear. CDR1 MNHEY and CDR2 SMNVEV come from the germline V gene (reference sequence). The CDR3 is 13 residues long. The V end was cut by 3 bases, the J end by 1 base, with 6 bases between. The CDR3 DNA is TGTGCCAGCAGTTTTCCGGGGAACACTGAAGCTTTCTTT. It yields the protein CASSFPGNTEAFF.

This clone appeared a single time. The CDR3 is CASSLGLNTGELFF. DNA of the CDR3: TGTGCCAGTAGTTTGGGACTTAACACCGGGGAGCTGTTTTTT. The chain recombines TRBV19 with TRBJ2-2; TRBD2 is a possible D gene (6 bases). V lost 5 bases, J lost 2 bases, and 9 bases lay in between. The CDR3 spans 14 residues. Per germline, CDR1 LNHDA and CDR2 SQIVND (reference sequence).

This clone was recorded only once. The gene calls are TRBV30 and TRBJ2-1; no clear D. The CDR3 is made up of 12 amino acids. CDR1 and CDR2 (germline): GTSNPN, SVGIG (reference sequence). Deletions cut 0 bases from V and 14 bases from J, with 14 bases between. The CDR3 spells CAWSVPAGVEFF. The CDR3 nucleotides read TGTGCCTGGAGTGTACCCGCAGGCGTGGAGTTCTTC. The entire variable domain, with the rest obtained from reference TRBV30 and TRBJ2-1, is as follows: SQTIHQWPATLVQPVGSPLSLECTVEGTSNPNLYWYRQAAGRGLQLLFYSVGIGQISSEVPQNLSASRPQDRQFILSSKKLLLSDSGFYLCAWSVPAGVEFFGPGTRLTVL.

This clone showed up just a few times. The V call is TRBV9, the J call TRBJ2-1, with a possible D match to TRBD2 (7 bases). Trimming left V 3 bases short and J 8 bases short, with 18 bases between. The CDR3 extends over 15 amino acids. Per the germline V gene, CDR1 is SGDLS and CDR2 is YYNGEE. CDR3 sequence (DNA): TGTGCCAGCAGCGAAGGGAGGGGGGAAAGGGATGAGCAGTTCTTC. Its protein product is CASSEGRGERDEQFF.

The genes are TRBV3-1 (or the pseudogene TRBV3-2) and TRBJ1-2; no definite D call. Per germline, CDR1 LGHDT and CDR2 YNNKEL (reference sequence). V was shortened by 6 bases and J by 1 base, with 9 bases between the two germline ends. The CDR3 consists of 13 residues. The CDR3 region is CASRNVGNYGYTF. The DNA of the CDR3 is TGTGCCAGCAGAAACGTCGGTAACTATGGCTACACCTTC.

CDR3 sequence: CAWSVQLGGAFF. The DNA of the CDR3 is TGTGCCTGGAGTGTACAGCTTGGCGGCGCTTTCTTT. The chain recombines TRBV30 with TRBJ1-1, with unresolved D. The V end was cut by 0 bases, the J end by 11 bases, with 13 bases between. From germline, CDR1 is GTSNPN and CDR2 SVGIG (reference sequence). This CDR3 comprises 12 residues.

This sequence joins TRBV5-1 and TRBJ2-5; a possible D gene is TRBD2 (5 bases). With 7 bases removed from V and 1 base from J, the gap between germline ends came to 14 bases. CDR3 length equals 14 residues. Germline-derived CDR1 and CDR2 are SGHRS and YFSETQ. CDR3 protein: CASYRGRGQETQYF. In DNA form, the CDR3 reads TGCGCCAGCTACAGAGGACGGGGCCAAGAGACCCAGTACTTC.

The chain links TRBV28 to TRBJ1-1; possibly TRBD1 for D (6 bases). The CDR3 consists of 17 residues. Germline CDR1 MDHEN, CDR2 SYDVKM. V was cut by 1 base and J by 1 base, with 16 bases left in between. In nucleotides, the CDR3 is TGTGCCAGCAGTTTATTTCTGGGGGGGGGCACGAACACTGAAGCTTTCTTT. Its protein is CASSLFLGGGTNTEAFF.

V is TRBV9 and J is TRBJ2-7; 8 bases line up with TRBD1. Germline values: CDR1 SGDLS, CDR2 YYNGEE. Germline trimming cut 5 bases from V and 6 bases from J; bases unmatched to any gene: 7. The CDR3 consists of 13 residues. The CDR3 here is CASSGTGSGEQYF. The CDR3 nucleotides read TGTGCCAGCAGTGGGACAGGATCGGGCGAGCAGTACTTC.

V usage is TRBV3-1 (or the pseudogene TRBV3-2) and J usage is TRBJ2-2; D remains ambiguous. Between the trimmed V and J ends, which lost 3 bases and 5 bases, there was a span of 4 bases. CDR3 length: 12 residues. The germline V gene encodes CDR1 LGHDT and CDR2 YNNKEL (reference sequence). The CDR3 is CASSHRTGELFF. CDR3 nucleotide sequence: TGTGCCAGCAGCCACCGGACCGGGGAGCTGTTTTTT.

V and J are TRBV5-1 and TRBJ1-1, with a possible D match to TRBD1 (6 bases). This CDR3 has 13 residues. CDR1 is SGHRS, CDR2 YFSETQ, per germline. The V and J ends lost 4 bases and 4 bases respectively, with 11 bases between them. The CDR3 loop reads CASSVRDTTEAFF. CDR3 in DNA: TGCGCCAGCAGCGTCCGGGACACCACTGAAGCTTTCTTT.

This rearrangement joins TRBV28 to TRBJ1-5; D is unresolved. The CDR3 totals 15 residues. The germline V and J ends were trimmed by 6 bases and 9 bases, with 21 bases remaining between them. Germline V gives CDR1 MDHEN, CDR2 SYDVKM. The CDR3 nucleotides are TGTGCCAGCAGCCTCGCACAAGGTTCATCTCCGCCCCAGCATTTT. Protein product: CASSLAQGSSPPQHF.

The chain joins TRBV10-3 to TRBJ1-2, with 9 bases aligning to TRBD1. The trim removed 5 bases at V and 4 bases at J, leaving 8 bases unmatched. This CDR3 spans 15 amino acids. Germline assignment: CDR1 ENHRY and CDR2 SYGVKD. This CDR3 is CAISIAGTGIYGYTF. The CDR3 bases are TGTGCCATCAGTATCGCCGGGACAGGGATCTATGGCTACACCTTC.

The chain uses TRBV9 and TRBJ1-3; D is ambiguous. The CDR3 is 15 residues long. CDR1 and CDR2 from the germline V gene are SGDLS and YYNGEE. V gave up 2 bases and J gave up 2 bases, with 11 bases separating them. CDR3 in DNA: TGTGCCAGCAGCGTGCTGTCGGGTCCTGGAAACACCATATATTTT. This translates into CASSVLSGPGNTIYF. The variable domain in full, with the rest retrieved from reference TRBV9 and TRBJ1-3, is DSGVTQTPKHLITATGQRVTLRCSPRSGDLSVYWYQQSLDQGLQFLIQYYNGEERAKGNILERFSAQQFPDLHSELNLSSLELGDSALYFCASSVLSGPGNTIYFGEGSWLTVV.

The J gene is TRBJ1-2, the V gene TRBV6-5, with D uncertain. V was pared by 6 bases and J by 8 bases, with 16 bases between. This CDR3 contains 13 residues. Germline V lookup: CDR1 MNHEY, CDR2 SVGAGI. Here the CDR3 DNA reads TGTGCCAGCAGGACGGAGCTACCGTGGGGCTACACCTTC. Amino acid sequence: CASRTELPWGYTF.

This rearrangement joins TRBV7-2 to TRBJ1-5; D call uncertain. Trimming took 4 bases from V and 9 from J, leaving 13 bases between them. Germline assignment: CDR1 SGHTA and CDR2 FQGNSA. This CDR3 has 13 amino acids. The CDR3 protein is CASSSRTTSPQHF. CDR3 DNA: TGTGCCAGCAGCTCCCGGACCACCTCGCCCCAGCATTTT.

The chain employs TRBV5-1 and TRBJ2-6, with 8 bases fitting TRBD2. The CDR3 consists of 17 residues. From germline, CDR1 is SGHRS and CDR2 YFSETQ. V shed 3 bases, J shed 4 bases, and the junction held 9 bases outside the gene matches. The CDR3 DNA sequence: TGCGCCAGCAGCTCGGGAGGGACTACAGGGGGGGCCAACGTCCTGACTTTC. Its translation: CASSSGGTTGGANVLTF.

The chain joins TRBV27 to TRBJ1-5; D uncertain. Germline V gene data show CDR1 as MNHEY and CDR2 as SMNVEV (reference sequence). The V end lost 5 bases, the J end lost 7 bases, and 24 bases lay between the germline ends. The CDR3 sequence is 17 residues long. CDR3 in DNA: TGTGCCAGCAGTCCTGCCTCCATTTCACGGTCGGAACAGCCCCAGCATTTT. Encoded protein: CASSPASISRSEQPQHF.

This clone showed up just a few times. The gene calls are TRBV10-2 and TRBJ2-7; D not resolved. Germline V gene sequence: CDR1 WSHSY, CDR2 SAAADI. The CDR3 loop spans 13 amino acids. Trimming took off 4 bases at V and 4 bases at J, with 11 bases between the two ends. The CDR3 DNA reads TGCGCCAGCAGTGGCGGAGACGGGTACGAGCAGTACTTC. This sequence encodes CASSGGDGYEQYF.

This chain joins TRBV7-9 and TRBJ1-1; 7 nucleotides match TRBD1. Germline CDR1 and CDR2: SEHNR and FQNEAQ (reference sequence). V dropped 0 bases and J dropped 12; count of bases not matched to a gene: 10. This CDR3 has 14 residues. CDR3 amino acids: CASSLALKEGAPFF. The CDR3 DNA reads TGTGCCAGCAGCTTAGCGCTTAAGGAGGGGGCACCTTTCTTT.

This clone was seen a single time. The V gene is TRBV10-3, the J gene TRBJ2-7; D gene unclear. The CDR3 covers 15 residues. Deletions cut 3 bases from V and 3 bases from J, with 15 bases between. CDR1 and CDR2 from the germline V gene are ENHRY and SYGVKD. CDR3 protein: CAISDTPRINYEQYF. In nucleotides, the CDR3 is TGTGCCATCAGTGACACGCCCCGAATAAACTACGAGCAGTACTTC.